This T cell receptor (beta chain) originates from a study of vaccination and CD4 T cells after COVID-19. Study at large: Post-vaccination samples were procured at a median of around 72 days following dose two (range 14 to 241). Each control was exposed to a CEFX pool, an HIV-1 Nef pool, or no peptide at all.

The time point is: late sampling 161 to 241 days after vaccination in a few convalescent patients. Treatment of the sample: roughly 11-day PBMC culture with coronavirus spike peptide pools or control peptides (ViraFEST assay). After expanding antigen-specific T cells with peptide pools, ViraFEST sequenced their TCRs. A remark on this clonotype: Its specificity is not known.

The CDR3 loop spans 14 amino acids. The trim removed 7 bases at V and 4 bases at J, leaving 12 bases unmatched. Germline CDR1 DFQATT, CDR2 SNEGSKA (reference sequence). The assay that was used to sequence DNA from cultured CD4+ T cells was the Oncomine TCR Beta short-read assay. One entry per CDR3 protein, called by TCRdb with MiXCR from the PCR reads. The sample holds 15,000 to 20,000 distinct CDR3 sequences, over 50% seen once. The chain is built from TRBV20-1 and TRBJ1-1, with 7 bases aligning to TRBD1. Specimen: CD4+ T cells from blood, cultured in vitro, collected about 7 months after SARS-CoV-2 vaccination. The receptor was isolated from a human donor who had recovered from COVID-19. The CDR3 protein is CSVGGASVGTEAFF. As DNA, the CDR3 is TGCAGTGTAGGGGGCGCGAGTGTGGGCACTGAAGCTTTCTTT.